These T cell receptor beta chains were read from a single sample in a study of patients and donors after allogeneic stem cell transplantation. A single record per CDR3 protein comes from TCRdb applying MiXCR to the RT-PCR reads. The top ten clones hold about 50% of a sample with some 150,000 distinct CDR3 sequences, approximately 37% of them seen once. Sequenced input: blood, either unsorted or a sorted T cell fraction (not recorded which). These receptor sequences come from a human donor who was either an allogeneic HSCT recipient or a stem cell or donor lymphocyte infusion donor (not recorded which). It is not recorded whose cells these are; they may come from a transplant donor. Each CDR3 is given with its conserved first and last residue.

CDR3 length	V gene	J gene	CDR3 protein
15	TRBV4-2	TRBJ2-5	CASSQGLAGQETQYF
13	TRBV12-3/TRBV12-4	TRBJ1-2	CASSPGPLGGYTF
14	TRBV6-2/TRBV6-3	TRBJ1-2	CASSPPDRRYGYTF
15	TRBV7-2	TRBJ1-4	CASSWSFGYDEKLFF
10	TRBV5-5	TRBJ2-5	CASFRETQYF
15	TRBV27	TRBJ1-5	CASTPTGMDNQPQHF
13	TRBV28	TRBJ1-5	CASSFDRSLPQHF
16	TRBV7-9	TRBJ1-4	CASNRGRNLWDEKLFF
14	TRBV6-6	TRBJ1-2	CASKIDGKVYGYTF
15	TRBV11-2	TRBJ1-4	CASSLATTRSGKLFF
13	TRBV9	TRBJ1-2	CASSWTENYGYTF
14	TRBV20-1	TRBJ2-1	CSARSGGTYNEQFF
15	TRBV10-3	TRBJ1-3	CAAGPRYFSGNTIYF
15	TRBV12-3/TRBV12-4	TRBJ1-6	CASSRNPGGDSPLHF
12	TRBV5-6	TRBJ2-1	CASSLWGTEQFF
17	TRBV5-1	TRBJ2-1	CASSLSPGGGAYNEQFF
12	TRBV7-2	TRBJ2-3	CASSLVSDTQYF
14	TRBV5-6	TRBJ1-6	CASSLVLGDSPLHF
13	TRBV20-1	TRBJ1-6	CSASAHPNSPLHF
15	TRBV6-5	TRBJ1-2	CASSFGRQGNYGYTF
15	TRBV6-5	TRBJ1-5	CASGPRTAGNQPQHF
14	TRBV4-3	TRBJ1-4	CASSQDRDGEKLFF
16	TRBV9	TRBJ2-2	CASSVVRTAWTGELFF
11	TRBV6-1	TRBJ1-5	CARGRDQPQHF
13	TRBV6-5	TRBJ1-1	CASSYQGRTEAFF
12	TRBV7-9	TRBJ1-1	CASSLRGPEAFF
13	TRBV29-1	TRBJ1-4	CSVGDRANEKLFF
11	TRBV20-1	TRBJ1-2	CSATWYEGYTF
15	TRBV7-2	TRBJ2-3	CASSFRGGETDTQYF
12	TRBV30	TRBJ1-2	CAWTKFGYGYTF
14	TRBV12-3/TRBV12-4	TRBJ1-1	CASSQPSFRRGAFF
17	TRBV7-9	TRBJ2-7	CASSLALWTGTAYEQYF
15	TRBV9	TRBJ1-6	CASAGQGDYNSPLHF
15	TRBV19	TRBJ2-4	CASSIGGAAKNIQYF
14	TRBV27	TRBJ1-5	CASSLGATNQPQHF
15	TRBV7-2	TRBJ1-3	CASSTPQGGGNTIYF
16	TRBV4-2	TRBJ2-2	CASSRRQGPNTGELFF
12	TRBV7-2	TRBJ2-3	CASSSSTDTQYF
15	TRBV12-3/TRBV12-4	TRBJ2-6	CASSDTRSGANVLTF
15	TRBV25-1	TRBJ2-1	CASTGRALTYNEQFF
16	TRBV24-1	TRBJ2-3	CATSDFSGTPRDTQYF
15	TRBV7-2	TRBJ1-4	CASSLRSGYMEKLFF
14	TRBV5-1	TRBJ1-6	CASSLLPTNSPLHF
13	TRBV12-3/TRBV12-4	TRBJ1-2	CASSPGTYGGYTF
15	TRBV7-2	TRBJ2-2	CASSSRSDRAGELFF
18	TRBV12-3/TRBV12-4	TRBJ1-2	CASSRHLLGGRANYGYTF
14	TRBV12-3/TRBV12-4	TRBJ2-1	CASSSHGGNNEQFF
14	TRBV15	TRBJ1-1	CATSRPEQGTEAFF
17	TRBV4-3	TRBJ1-4	CASSLGHPRYLNEKLFF
14	TRBV7-9	TRBJ1-1	CASSLDHVYTEAFF
17	TRBV29-1	TRBJ1-2	CSVEDRRRGQVFYGYTF
14	TRBV20-1	TRBJ1-6	CSAPTGVANSPLHF
17	TRBV7-8	TRBJ1-4	CASSPNRGGQGWEKLFF
18	TRBV4-2	TRBJ1-6	CASSQEEFVGFYNSPLHF
12	TRBV2	TRBJ1-5	CASSEGNQPQHF
15	TRBV7-9	TRBJ1-3	CASSLAPEAGNTIYF
17	TRBV4-3	TRBJ1-6	CASSLNPGTAINSPLHF
15	TRBV7-9	TRBJ2-1	CASSLVQLVYNEQFF
17	TRBV28	TRBJ1-2	CASSLIPPAGGKEGYTF
15	TRBV4-2	TRBJ1-3	CASSQDPTSGNTIYF